The clone carrying this TCR beta chain has just a few counts. Its antigen is unknown. The sample belongs to a study of T cell responses to AZD1222 COVID-19 vaccine. Study results and limitations: Among AZD1222 vaccinees, only 5 or 6 were seropositive at baseline. The CD4 TCRs associated with vaccination extended across spike and predominated at 160-218 and 743-854. Increased Spike-specific TCR breadth and depth were observed after two AZD1222 doses.

This table comes from immunoSEQ multiplex PCR, and its TCRdb copy is limited to in-frame clones, with some not included. Of about 130,000 clones listed, roughly 89% are singletons. Second-dose intervals of approximately 4 or approximately 12 weeks were pooled. V was trimmed by 0 bases and J by 1 base, leaving 10 bases between them. Germline CDR1 is SGHKS and CDR2 is YYEKEE (reference sequence). This CDR3 spans 15 amino acids. The receptor's source is an adult who received the AZD1222 COVID-19 vaccine. The sample was peripheral blood, taken 28 days after the second AZD1222 dose. V is TRBV5-5 and J is TRBJ1-1; weak D call: TRBD1 (5 bases). DNA of the CDR3: TGTGCCAGCAGCTTGGCAATCCAGGGGAACACTGAAGCTTTCTTT. Residues: CASSLAIQGNTEAFF.